A single sample is the source of the 21 T cell receptor beta chains below, sequenced in a study of OX40 agonist ivuxolimab in advanced cancers. Clones were sequenced by immunoSEQ multiplex PCR, and TCRdb holds only the in-frame ones, with some missing. This table holds about 58,000 clones, roughly 88% found once. The material sequenced was CD4+ or CD8+ T cells sorted from blood, taken in a trial of the OX40 agonist ivuxolimab. The receptors were sampled from an adult with an advanced solid tumor such as melanoma, head and neck, liver or kidney cancer.

The rearrangement links TRBV7-9 to TRBJ2-7; D unresolved. Germline CDR1 reads SEHNR; CDR2 reads FQNEAQ (reference sequence). V lost 5 bases to trimming and J lost 1 base, with 9 bases between them. This CDR3 has 13 amino acids. CDR3 nucleotide sequence: TGTGCCAGCAGCCGCTCAGGATCCTACGAGCAGTACTTC. It translates to CASSRSGSYEQYF.

The chain joins TRBV5-4 to TRBJ2-1; possibly TRBD2 for D (6 bases). The CDR3 sequence is 16 residues long. Trimming stripped 0 bases from V and 9 bases from J, with 19 bases between. Germline V lookup: CDR1 SGHNT, CDR2 YYREEE (reference sequence). As DNA, the CDR3 is TGTGCCAGCAGCTTGGTTTTAGGACTACAAGCGGGTGAGCAGTTCTTC. The encoded protein is CASSLVLGLQAGEQFF. Variable domain in full (rest from reference TRBV5-4 and TRBJ2-1): ETGVTQSPTHLIKTRGQQVTLRCSSQSGHNTVSWYQQALGQGPQFIFQYYREEENGRGNFPPRFSGLQFPNYSSELNVNALELDDSALYLCASSLVLGLQAGEQFFGPGTRLTVL.

This chain joins TRBV7-2 and TRBJ2-1; 11 nucleotides match TRBD1. The CDR3 contains 15 residues. In germline, CDR1 is SGHTA, CDR2 FQGNSA. V shed 5 bases, J shed 6 bases, and the junction held 6 bases outside the gene matches. The CDR3 loop is CASSPDRGRLNEQFF. The CDR3 nucleotides read TGTGCCAGCAGCCCGGACAGGGGGCGTCTCAATGAGCAGTTCTTC.

This chain links TRBV28 with TRBJ1-2; 9 bases agree with TRBD1. Per the germline V gene, CDR1 is MDHEN and CDR2 is SYDVKM. After removal of 6 bases from V and 3 bases from J, the junction contained 5 bases not matched to a gene. The CDR3 is 14 amino acids. CDR3 DNA sequence: TGTGCCAGCAGGTCGGGACAGGGAGACTATGGCTACACCTTC. It codes for CASRSGQGDYGYTF.

The CDR3: CASSDDLAGENEQFF. The DNA of the CDR3 is TGCGCCAGCAGCGACGACTTAGCGGGAGAAAATGAGCAGTTCTTC. The rearrangement joins TRBV10-1 to TRBJ2-1, with 9 bases identical to TRBD2. In germline, CDR1 is WNHNN, CDR2 SYGVQD (reference sequence). V shed 6 bases and J 7 bases; nucleotides not matched to a gene: 10. This CDR3 is built from 15 residues.

The chain couples TRBV19 to TRBJ1-6; TRBD1 aligns across 12 bases. Germline CDR1 LNHDA, CDR2 SQIVND (reference sequence). The junction had 2 bases not matched to a gene; V was cut back by 4 bases and J by 7 bases. This CDR3 has 15 residues. CDR3 coding DNA: TGTGCCAGTAGTAGGGGGACAGGGGGCAATTCACCCCTCCACTTT. Amino acid sequence: CASSRGTGGNSPLHF.

The chain is built from TRBV5-1 and TRBJ2-5; the match to TRBD2 covers 7 bases. The V and J ends lost 4 bases and 4 bases, in that order; junction bases with no gene match: 19. CDR3 length: 18 residues. CDR1 is SGHRS, CDR2 YFSETQ, per germline. This CDR3 reads CASSLGLGAGVEIETQYF. DNA for the CDR3: TGCGCCAGCAGCCTGGGACTTGGGGCGGGAGTAGAAATAGAGACCCAGTACTTC.

The chain couples TRBV11-2 to TRBJ2-1; unclear D gene. The V gene lost 4 bases and the J gene lost 4 bases, with 11 bases spanning the gap. This CDR3 contains 14 residues. Germline CDR1 SGHAT, CDR2 FQNNGV. For the CDR3, the DNA is TGTGCCAGCAGCTCTTTATCTTTTTACAATGAGCAGTTCTTC. Protein product: CASSSLSFYNEQFF.

In this sample, this clone turned up once. The chain couples TRBV5-6 to TRBJ1-2; possible D gene TRBD1, 5 bases. The V gene lost 1 base and the J gene lost 4 bases, with 17 bases spanning the gap. Looked up from germline, CDR1 is SGHDT and CDR2 is YYEEEE. The CDR3 has 16 residues. As DNA, the CDR3 is TGTGCCAGCAGCTTGTTCACCGGGACCGCAAGCTATGGCTACACCTTC. As protein: CASSLFTGTASYGYTF. The variable domain in full, with the rest retrieved from reference TRBV5-6 and TRBJ1-2, is DAGVTQSPTHLIKTRGQQVTLRCSPKSGHDTVSWYQQALGQGPQFIFQYYEEEERQRGNFPDRFSGHQFPNYSSELNVNALLLGDSALYLCASSLFTGTASYGYTFGSGTRLTVV.

The V and J genes are TRBV5-1 and TRBJ2-7, with D possibly matching TRBD1 (6 bases). This CDR3 has 15 residues. Trimming cost V 0 bases and J 2 bases, with 12 bases left between them. From germline, CDR1 is SGHRS and CDR2 YFSETQ. The CDR3 loop is CASSLDGTPAYEQYF. As DNA, the CDR3 is TGCGCCAGCAGCTTGGATGGGACACCTGCCTACGAGCAGTACTTC. Based on the CDR3 plus reference TRBV5-1 and TRBJ2-7, the full variable domain is KAGVTQTPRYLIKTRGQQVTLSCSPISGHRSVSWYQQTPGQGLQFLFEYFSETQRNKGNFPGRFSGRQFSNSRSEMNVSTLELGDSALYLCASSLDGTPAYEQYFGPGTRLTVT.

The chain uses TRBV15 and TRBJ2-5; TRBD2 matches at 7 bases. V shed 0 bases and J 1 base; nucleotides not matched to a gene: 2. Germline V gene sequence: CDR1 LNHNV, CDR2 YYDKDF (reference sequence). CDR3 length: 15 residues. The CDR3 loop reads CATSRDREVQETQYF. CDR3 bases: TGTGCCACCAGCAGAGATCGGGAGGTCCAAGAGACCCAGTACTTC.

V is TRBV19 and J is TRBJ2-4, with a weak D call TRBD2 (6 bases). V was clipped by 5 bases and J by 7 bases, with 9 bases between them. The CDR3 consists of 12 residues. Germline lookup yields CDR1 LNHDA and CDR2 SQIVND (reference sequence). CDR3 amino acids: CASSGGPNIQYF. The CDR3, as DNA: TGTGCCAGTAGTGGAGGGCCTAACATTCAGTACTTC. Looking up the rest from reference TRBV19 and TRBJ2-4 gives the full variable domain: DGGITQSPKYLFRKEGQNVTLSCEQNLNHDAMYWYRQDPGQGLRLIYYSQIVNDFQKGDIAEGYSVSREKKESFPLTVTSAQKNPTAFYLCASSGGPNIQYFGAGTRLSVL.

This clone showed up just once. The chain has TRBV4-1 and TRBJ2-3; D unresolved. V lost 0 bases and J lost 2, with 6 bases in between. This CDR3 is 14 amino acids long. Germline-derived CDR1 and CDR2 are MGHRA and YSYEKL. CDR3 protein: CASSQDSFTDTQYF. In nucleotides, the CDR3 is TGCGCCAGCAGCCAAGATTCCTTCACAGATACGCAGTATTTT.

The sample holds one count of this clone. The chain combines TRBV19 with TRBJ2-3, with D possibly being TRBD1 or TRBD2 (5 bases each). Trimming stripped 4 bases from V and 2 bases from J, with 16 bases between. The V gene's germline CDR1 is LNHDA and CDR2 SQIVND (reference sequence). This CDR3 is built from 16 residues. CDR3 in DNA: TGTGCCAGTAGTACCGGGACCGCAAGTTTCACAGATACGCAGTATTTT. Protein product: CASSTGTASFTDTQYF.

The V gene is TRBV6-1, the J gene TRBJ1-2; no firm D call. Trimming stripped 9 bases from V and 1 base from J, with 9 bases between. Per germline, CDR1 MNHNS and CDR2 SASEGT. CDR3 length: 12 residues. Here the CDR3 reads CASRRINYGYTF. Written as DNA, the CDR3 is TGTGCCAGTCGACGGATTAACTATGGCTACACCTTC.

This clone ranks as medium-sized (0.01 to 0.1%). This chain joins TRBV7-3 and TRBJ2-1; 10 nucleotides line up with TRBD1. The germline gives CDR1 SGHTA, CDR2 FQGTGA. The CDR3 runs 14 residues. J gave up 4 bases and V 5 bases, and 2 bases lay outside the gene matches. The DNA for the CDR3 is TGTGCCAGCAGCCGGGACAGGGGATACAATGAGCAGTTCTTC. This encodes CASSRDRGYNEQFF.

This chain uses TRBV7-9 with TRBJ2-7; D call uncertain. The germline V gene encodes CDR1 SEHNR and CDR2 FQNEAQ (reference sequence). The CDR3 contains 14 residues. V gave up 1 base and J gave up 0 bases, with 7 bases separating them. This CDR3 reads CASSLDPSSYEQYF. The CDR3 DNA follows: TGTGCCAGCAGCTTAGACCCGAGCTCCTACGAGCAGTACTTC.

J is TRBJ2-2 and V is TRBV19; 11 bases align to TRBD1. Trimming removed 6 bases from V and 1 base from J; junction bases left unmatched: 4. The CDR3 length is 16 residues. Germline V CDR1 and CDR2: LNHDA, SQIVND (reference sequence). The DNA of the CDR3 is TGTGCCAGTAGGCGGACAGGGGGCTGGAACACCGGGGAGCTGTTTTTT. This encodes CASRRTGGWNTGELFF.

The gene calls are TRBV7-6 and TRBJ1-2, with 9 bases fitting TRBD1. CDR3 length: 13 residues. Trimming took 4 bases from V and 11 from J; bases not matched to a gene: 8. Germline CDR1 reads SGHVS; CDR2 reads FNYEAQ. CDR3 nucleotide sequence: TGTGCCAGCAGCTCCCCGGGACAGGGAACGTACACCTTC. Amino acid sequence: CASSSPGQGTYTF.

The rearrangement links TRBV7-2 to TRBJ2-7; D is perhaps TRBD1 (6 bases). This CDR3 has 15 amino acids. CDR1 SGHTA and CDR2 FQGNSA come from the germline V gene. V was clipped by 6 bases and J by 4 bases, with 19 bases between them. CDR3 coding DNA: TGTGCCAGCAGTTTGAAGACAGGCCATGGTTACGAGCAGTACTTC. Translated: CASSLKTGHGYEQYF.

J is TRBJ2-4 and V is TRBV21-1; TRBD2, the table's D call, lacks a check against the DNA. TRBV21-1 counts as a pseudogene. The CDR3 consists of 18 residues. CDR3 loop: CASSTQRAAGPSKNIQYF. DNA for the CDR3: TGTGCCAGCAGCACCCAGAGGGCCGCCGGGCCATCCAAAAACATTCAGTACTTC.